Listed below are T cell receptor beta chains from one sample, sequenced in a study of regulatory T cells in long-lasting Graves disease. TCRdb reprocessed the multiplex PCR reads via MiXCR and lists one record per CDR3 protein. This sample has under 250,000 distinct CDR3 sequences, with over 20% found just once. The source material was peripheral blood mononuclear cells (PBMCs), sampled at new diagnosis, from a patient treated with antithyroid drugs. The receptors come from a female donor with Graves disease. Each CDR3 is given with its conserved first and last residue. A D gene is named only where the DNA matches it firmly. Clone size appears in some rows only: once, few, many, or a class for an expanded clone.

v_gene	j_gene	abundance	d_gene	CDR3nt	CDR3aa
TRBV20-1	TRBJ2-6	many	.	TGCAGTGCCAGTTCCTGGGGCTCTGGGGCCAACGTCCTGACTTTC	CSASSWGSGANVLTF
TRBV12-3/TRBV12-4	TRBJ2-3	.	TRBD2	TGTGCCAGCAGCCTGGGGACTAGCGGGGGAACCATAACCACAGATACGCAGTATTTT	CASSLGTSGGTITTDTQYF
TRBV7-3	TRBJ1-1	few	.	TGTGCCAGCAGCCCGTCCCCGGGGGGCACTGAAGCTTTCTTT	CASSPSPGGTEAFF
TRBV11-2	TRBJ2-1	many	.	TGTGCCAGCGGCTTTTTCAGCGGATCCTACAATGAGCAGTTCTTC	CASGFFSGSYNEQFF
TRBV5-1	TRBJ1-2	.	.	TGCGCCAGCAGCTTGGGGGCTCTCCCCCACTATGACTACACCTTC	CASSLGALPHYDYTF
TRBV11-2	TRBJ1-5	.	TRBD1	TGTGCCAGTAGCTGGGGACAGGGGCCGGGGCAGCCCCAGCATTTT	CASSWGQGPGQPQHF
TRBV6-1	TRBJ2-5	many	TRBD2	TGTGCCAGCAGGGGAGCGGGGGTAGAGACCCAGTACTTC	CASRGAGVETQYF
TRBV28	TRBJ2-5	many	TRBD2	TGTGCCAGCAGTTTAATAACTAGCGAGGCAGGGACCCAGTACTTC	CASSLITSEAGTQYF
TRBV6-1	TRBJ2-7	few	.	TGTGCCAGCAGTAAGACAGGTTACCACGAGCAGTACTTC	CASSKTGYHEQYF
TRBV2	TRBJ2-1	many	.	TGTGCCAGCAGTGAGGAGTCAAAGACCTACAATGAGCAGTTCTTC	CASSEESKTYNEQFF
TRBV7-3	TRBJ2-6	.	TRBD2	TGTGCCAGCAGCTTCGCTAGCGGGGGGGCCCCTGGGGCCAACGTCCTGACTTTC	CASSFASGGAPGANVLTF
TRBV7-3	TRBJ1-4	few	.	TGTGCCAGCAGCTCCCTCCCGGAAGAAAAACTGTTTTTT	CASSSLPEEKLFF
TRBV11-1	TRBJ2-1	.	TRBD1	TGTGCCAGCGACCGGGACAGGGGAATCCTACTTCTCGGGAATGAGCAGTTCTTC	CASDRDRGILLLGNEQFF
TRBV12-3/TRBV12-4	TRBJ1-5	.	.	TGTGCCAGCAGTTTGTGGGATCAGCCCCAGCATTTT	CASSLWDQPQHF
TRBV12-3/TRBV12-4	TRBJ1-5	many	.	TGTGCCAGCAGTTTAACCGGAAGCAATCAGCCCCAGCATTTT	CASSLTGSNQPQHF
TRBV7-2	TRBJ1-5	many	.	TGTGCCAGCAGCTTAGGGGGCGCGGGGGGTCAGCCCCAGCATTTT	CASSLGGAGGQPQHF
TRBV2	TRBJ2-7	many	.	TGTGCCAGCAGTGAAGGACAGGTCCTCTCCTACGAGCAGTACTTC	CASSEGQVLSYEQYF
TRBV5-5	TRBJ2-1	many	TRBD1	TGTGCCAGCAGCTTGGCAGGGACAGGCTCCTACAATGAGCAGTTCTTC	CASSLAGTGSYNEQFF
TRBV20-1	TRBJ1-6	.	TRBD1	TGCAGTGCTAGAGGCCAGCAGGGGGCGCAGCGATCACCCCTCCACTTT	CSARGQQGAQRSPLHF
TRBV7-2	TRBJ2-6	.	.	TGTGCCAGCAGCTTAGGGTCGAGCTCTGGGGCCAACGTCCTGACTTTC	CASSLGSSSGANVLTF
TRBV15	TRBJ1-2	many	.	TGTGCCACCAGCAGGGGCGGGCAGGGCTACACCTTC	CATSRGGQGYTF
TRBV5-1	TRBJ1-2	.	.	TGCGCCAGCAGCTTGTCCAGGGGATCAGCTAACTATGGCTACACCTTC	CASSLSRGSANYGYTF
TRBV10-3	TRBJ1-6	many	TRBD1	TGTGCCATCAGTGAGGGACAGGGTGGGCATTCACCCCTCCACTTT	CAISEGQGGHSPLHF
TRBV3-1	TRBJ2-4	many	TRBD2	TGTGCCAGCAGCCAAGGTTTTTTCGGACTAGCGGGCCGACCAGCCAAAAACATTCAGTACTTC	CASSQGFFGLAGRPAKNIQYF
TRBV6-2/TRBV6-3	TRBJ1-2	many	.	TGTGCCAGCAGTTACCTCCAGGGTCATGGCTACACCTTC	CASSYLQGHGYTF
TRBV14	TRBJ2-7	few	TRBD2	TGTGCCAGCAGCTCGAGTCCCGGACTAGCGGGGAACGAGCAGTACTTC	CASSSSPGLAGNEQYF
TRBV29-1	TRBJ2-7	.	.	TGCAGCACCAGGGTGCCTCCCTACGAGCAGTACTTC	CSTRVPPYEQYF
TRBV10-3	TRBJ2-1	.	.	TGTGCCATCAGTGGCCGGGGGGCGGGAGACCCTGGGAATGAGCAGTTCTTC	CAISGRGAGDPGNEQFF
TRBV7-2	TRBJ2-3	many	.	TGTGCCAGCAGCTTAGCGGACGGGGTGGATACGCAGTATTTT	CASSLADGVDTQYF
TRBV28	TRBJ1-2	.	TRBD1	TGTGCCAGCAAGCCGACAGGGGGCGGCTATGGCTACACCTTC	CASKPTGGGYGYTF
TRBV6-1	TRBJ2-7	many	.	TGTGCCAGCAGTAGGGACGGGGGATACGAGCAGTACTTC	CASSRDGGYEQYF
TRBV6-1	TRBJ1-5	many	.	TGTGCCAGCAGTGAAGCGGTAAATCTGCCCCAGCATTTT	CASSEAVNLPQHF
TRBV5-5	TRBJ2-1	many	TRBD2	TGTGCCAGCAGCCCAGGGACTAGCGGGGGGATACACTACAATGAGCAGTTCTTC	CASSPGTSGGIHYNEQFF
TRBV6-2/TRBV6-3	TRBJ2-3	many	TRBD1	TGTGCCAGCAGTACGGACAGGCGTAGCACAGATACGCAGTATTTT	CASSTDRRSTDTQYF
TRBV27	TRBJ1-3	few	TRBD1	TGTGCCAGCAGTTCATCCGGGACAGGGAAAGGAAACACCATATATTTT	CASSSSGTGKGNTIYF
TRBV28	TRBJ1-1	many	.	TGTGCCAGCAGTTTTAGCGGCAGAATGAACACTGAAGCTTTCTTT	CASSFSGRMNTEAFF
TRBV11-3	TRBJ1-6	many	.	TGTGCCAGCAGCTTAGCCGACGGGAGGTTAAATTCACCCCTCCACTTT	CASSLADGRLNSPLHF
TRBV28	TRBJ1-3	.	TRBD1	TGTGCCAGCAGCCTCGGGACAGGGACCGGAAACACCATATATTTT	CASSLGTGTGNTIYF
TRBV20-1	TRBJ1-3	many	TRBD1	TGCAGTGCACCCGGACAGGGGGGGGACACCATATATTTT	CSAPGQGGDTIYF
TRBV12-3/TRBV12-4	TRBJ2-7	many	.	TGTGCCAGCAGTCCTTTGGGGGGAGGTGGGTACGAGCAGTACTTC	CASSPLGGGGYEQYF
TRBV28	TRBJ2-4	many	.	TGTGCCAGCTCTGGGGGGGCCTCGCGGGCCAAAAACATTCAGTACTTC	CASSGGASRAKNIQYF
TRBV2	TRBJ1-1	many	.	TGTGCCAGTGCAACCAGGGAAAACACTGAAGCTTTCTTT	CASATRENTEAFF
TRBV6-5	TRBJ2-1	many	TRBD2	TGTGCCAGCAGTTACTCGAGCGGACTAGCGGGAGGGCCGGCCTACAATGAGCAGTTCTTC	CASSYSSGLAGGPAYNEQFF
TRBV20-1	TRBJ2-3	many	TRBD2	TGCAGTGCCCTCACCAAACACCCAGCGGGGGGGCTCACAGATACGCAGTATTTT	CSALTKHPAGGLTDTQYF
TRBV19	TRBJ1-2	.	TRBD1	TGTGCCAGTAGGAGACAGGGGGGCTATGGCTACACCTTC	CASRRQGGYGYTF
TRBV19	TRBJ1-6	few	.	TGTGCCAGTAGTAACAGGGACTCACCCCTCCACTTT	CASSNRDSPLHF
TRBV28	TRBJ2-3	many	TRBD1	TGTGCCAGCAGTTTATTTCCAGGGGGCACCCTATATACGCAGTATTTT	CASSLFPGGTLYTQYF
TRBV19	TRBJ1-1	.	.	TGTGCCAGTAGTTCGACAGGAAGGACTGAAGCTTTCTTT	CASSSTGRTEAFF
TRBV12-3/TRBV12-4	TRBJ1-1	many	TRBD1	TGTGCCAGCAGTTCCGACGGGACAGGCTTCATGAACACTGAAGCTTTCTTT	CASSSDGTGFMNTEAFF
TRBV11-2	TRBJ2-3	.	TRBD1	TGTGCCAGCAGCTTATGGACAGGGGGCTTTGCAGATACGCAGTATTTT	CASSLWTGGFADTQYF
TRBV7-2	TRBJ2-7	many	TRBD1	TGTGCCAGCAGCTTAGTACAGGGGGCTTACGAGCAGTACTTC	CASSLVQGAYEQYF
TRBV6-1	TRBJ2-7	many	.	TGTGCCAGCGGCTCGGCGGTCTCCTACGAGCAGTACTTC	CASGSAVSYEQYF
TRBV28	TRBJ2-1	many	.	TGTGCCAGCAGAGGGTATCGGGACTCCTACAATGAGCAGTTCTTC	CASRGYRDSYNEQFF
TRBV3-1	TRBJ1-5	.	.	TGTGCCAGCAGTTTCCGGAATAGTGGCAATCAGCCCCAGCATTTT	CASSFRNSGNQPQHF
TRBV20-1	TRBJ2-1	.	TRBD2	TGCAGTGCTAGGAGCGGGCGGGGGGGCTCCTACAATGAGCAGTTCTTC	CSARSGRGGSYNEQFF
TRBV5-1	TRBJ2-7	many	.	TGCGCCAGCAGCCTAGACACACATAGCTCCTACGAGCAGTACTTC	CASSLDTHSSYEQYF